This T cell receptor beta chain was sequenced in a study of T cells in Graves' hyperthyroidism and ophthalmopathy. Recently diagnosed hyperthyroidism of less than 2 months' duration affected patients aged 18 to 65. This clonotype was detected many times. Antigen unknown. The CDR3 runs 14 residues. Per the germline V gene, CDR1 is SQVTM and CDR2 is ANQGSEA. J lost 7 bases, V lost 5 bases, and 7 bases had no gene match. Study conclusions and caveats: A model built on 13 V-J features separated ophthalmopathy from stable hyperthyroidism. Blood also carried most thyroid clonotypes expanded above 0.001.

RNA transcripts served as the template for amplifying TCR beta CDR3 regions. An initial round of RT-PCR targeting the TCR CDR3 relied on the HTBI primer set. One entry per CDR3 protein, called by TCRdb with MiXCR from the multiplex PCR reads. The data contain around 520,000 distinct CDR3 sequences, about 15% of them singletons. The sample was blood. This TCR was sampled from a woman under 30 with Graves' hyperthyroidism. This sequence joins TRBV29-1 and TRBJ2-4, with TRBD2 identical over 11 bases. The CDR3: CSVLPSGRRNIQYF. The CDR3 DNA sequence: TGCAGCGTTTTACCTAGCGGGAGGCGGAACATTCAGTACTTC. Full variable domain (missing parts from reference TRBV29-1 and TRBJ2-4): SAVISQKPSRDICQRGTSLTIQCQVDSQVTMMFWYRQQPGQSLTLIATANQGSEATYESGFVIDKFPISRPNLTFSTLTVSNMSPEDSSIYLCSVLPSGRRNIQYFGAGTRLSVL.